This TCR beta chain was recorded in a study of control samples from healthy donors and cancer patients. Sequencing used immunoSEQ multiplex PCR; TCRdb keeps in-frame clones, though not all of them. This table holds tens of thousands of clones, 70% to 90% found once. Germline CDR1 is LNHDA and CDR2 is SQIVND (reference sequence). The CDR3 contains 14 residues. V was clipped by 4 bases and J by 5 bases, with 12 bases between them. The rearrangement joins TRBV19 to TRBJ1-5; tentatively, D is TRBD1 (6 bases). The clonotype was recovered from a man in his fifties or sixties in good health. Sequenced material: blood. The DNA for the CDR3 is TGTGCCAGTAGTACCACAGGGATATATCAGCCCCAGCATTTT. It specifies CASSTTGIYQPQHF.